The 4 T cell receptor beta chains below come from one sample, sequenced in a study of early T cells in non-severe SARS-CoV-2 infection. TCRdb reprocessed the 5' RACE reads with MiXCR, giving one entry per CDR3 protein. This sample has more than 90,000 distinct CDR3 sequences; roughly 9.6% occur once, and the top ten carry 5.1%. The specimen sequenced was whole blood. The receptors derive from an adult who was a healthcare worker with PCR-confirmed SARS-CoV-2 infection or an uninfected control (not recorded which).

This clonotype was seen only a few times. This chain links TRBV29-1 with TRBJ2-1; D may be TRBD2 (6 bases). The CDR3 has 12 amino acids. Germline V CDR1 and CDR2: SQVTM, ANQGSEA. V was pared by 7 bases and J by 8 bases, with 15 bases between. The CDR3 region is CSGSGGGDEQFF. The CDR3 region has the DNA TGCAGCGGATCCGGGGGAGGCGATGAGCAGTTCTTC.

V is TRBV6-5 and J is TRBJ2-7, with D perhaps matching TRBD1 or TRBD2 (5 bases each). CDR1 MNHEY and CDR2 SVGAGI come from the germline V gene. Trimming stripped 6 bases from V and 2 bases from J, with 14 bases between. The CDR3 is 14 residues long. The CDR3 nucleotides are TGTGCCAGCAGCATCGGGGCAGGGACCTACGAGCAGTACTTC. Its translation is CASSIGAGTYEQYF.

This clonotype was recorded a few times. The chain links TRBV27 to TRBJ1-6, with 7 bases that match TRBD1. The trim removed 1 base at V and 10 bases at J, leaving 10 bases unmatched. The CDR3 is made up of 16 amino acids. Germline loops: CDR1 MNHEY, CDR2 SMNVEV (reference sequence). CDR3 sequence reads: CASSLFSGGGESPLHF. DNA for the CDR3: TGTGCCAGCAGTTTATTTTCAGGGGGAGGAGAATCACCCCTCCACTTT.

There are many counts of this clonotype. This sequence joins TRBV12-3 or TRBV12-4 and TRBJ1-1; D remains ambiguous. Trimming removed 3 bases from V and 5 bases from J, with 10 bases in between. The CDR3 sequence is 13 residues long. This chain's CDR3 is CASSLVVMTEAFF. Here the CDR3 DNA reads TGTGCCAGCAGTTTGGTAGTGATGACTGAAGCTTTCTTT.